This passage covers 25 T cell receptor beta chains from one sample sequenced in a study of identical twins. One entry per CDR3 protein, called by TCRdb with MiXCR from the 5' RACE reads. Of around 370,000 distinct CDR3 sequences listed, roughly 9% are singletons. What was sequenced was naive T cells sorted from blood. The origin of the receptors is a woman aged 50 to 65 in good health.

This clonotype was seen ten or more times. J is TRBJ1-2 and V is TRBV29-1; the D is unclear. Germline CDR1 SQVTM, CDR2 ANQGSEA. Trimming stripped 6 bases from V and 1 base from J, with 3 bases between. This CDR3 comprises 10 residues. CDR3 loop: CSVFNYGYTF. CDR3 nucleotides: TGCAGCGTGTTTAACTATGGCTACACCTTC. The complete variable domain, with remaining parts taken from reference TRBV29-1 and TRBJ1-2, reads SAVISQKPSRDICQRGTSLTIQCQVDSQVTMMFWYRQQPGQSLTLIATANQGSEATYESGFVIDKFPISRPNLTFSTLTVSNMSPEDSSIYLCSVFNYGYTFGSGTRLTVV.

This clonotype was counted ten times or more. This chain links TRBV11-2 with TRBJ2-2, with D tentatively TRBD1 (5 bases). CDR3 length: 14 amino acids. V was clipped by 2 bases and J by 5 bases, with 9 bases between them. Germline assignment: CDR1 SGHAT and CDR2 FQNNGV. The CDR3 sequence: CASSLTGETGELFF. In DNA form, the CDR3 reads TGTGCCAGCAGCTTAACAGGCGAGACCGGGGAGCTGTTTTTT.

This clonotype appeared a few times. This chain joins TRBV27 and TRBJ2-2; unclear D gene. Germline assignment: CDR1 MNHEY and CDR2 SMNVEV (reference sequence). The CDR3 is made up of 17 amino acids. Trimming removed 2 bases from V and 0 bases from J, with 13 bases in between. The CDR3 loop reads CASSLGPDKTNTGELFF. The CDR3 nucleotides are TGTGCCAGCAGTTTAGGCCCCGACAAAACGAACACCGGGGAGCTGTTTTTT.

At least ten counts were recorded for this clonotype. The chain carries TRBV7-9 and TRBJ1-5; D is unresolved. V lost 1 base to trimming and J lost 2 bases, with 6 bases between them. Germline V gene data show CDR1 as SEHNR and CDR2 as FQNEAQ (reference sequence). CDR3 length equals 14 residues. The CDR3 loop is CASSLGAGNQPQHF. DNA of the CDR3: TGTGCCAGCAGCTTAGGGGCAGGCAATCAGCCCCAGCATTTT.

This clonotype was seen repeatedly, ten times or more. The chain couples TRBV9 to TRBJ2-7, with D perhaps assigned TRBD1 or TRBD2 (6 bases each). The CDR3 is made up of 14 amino acids. Trimming left V 0 bases short and J 7 bases short, with 14 bases between. The germline CDR1 and CDR2 sequences are SGDLS and YYNGEE. CDR3 loop: CASSVAGAMGEQYF. CDR3 nucleotides: TGTGCCAGCAGCGTAGCGGGGGCAATGGGGGAGCAGTACTTC.

In this sample, this clonotype turned up a few times. This chain links TRBV29-1 with TRBJ2-7, with TRBD2 identical over 8 bases. The germline V gene encodes CDR1 SQVTM and CDR2 ANQGSEA. The J segment lost 2 bases and the V segment lost 7 bases, leaving 4 bases of the junction unmatched. The CDR3 is made up of 12 amino acids. The DNA for the CDR3 is TGCAGCGGCGGGACTAGGGCCTACGAGCAGTACTTC. Its translation: CSGGTRAYEQYF.

This clonotype was found many times. The rearrangement links TRBV7-6 to TRBJ1-1; D unresolved. This CDR3 comprises 14 residues. The V end was cut by 5 bases, the J end by 0 bases, with 10 bases between. The germline V gene has CDR1 SGHVS and CDR2 FNYEAQ. CDR3 amino acids: CASSLGFMNTEAFF. CDR3 nucleotides: TGTGCCAGCAGCCTGGGATTCATGAACACTGAAGCTTTCTTT. The variable domain in full, with the rest retrieved from reference TRBV7-6 and TRBJ1-1, is GAGVSQSPRYKVTKRGQDVALRCDPISGHVSLYWYRQALGQGPEFLTYFNYEAQQDKSGLPNDRFSAERPEGSISTLTIQRTEQRDSAMYRCASSLGFMNTEAFFGQGTRLTVV.

The V call is TRBV24-1, the J call TRBJ2-2; D may correspond to TRBD1 or TRBD2 (5 bases each). This CDR3 is 17 amino acids long. Trimming pared 4 bases from V and 4 bases from J, leaving 18 bases between. CDR1 is KGHDR and CDR2 is SFDVKD in the germline V gene. Here the CDR3 reads CATSDLAGTTSTGELFF. CDR3 DNA: TGTGCCACCAGTGACCTTGCCGGGACCACTTCCACCGGGGAGCTGTTTTTT.

This clonotype was recorded many times. The V call is TRBV7-8, the J call TRBJ1-1; unclear D gene. This CDR3 is 14 amino acids long. Trimming stripped 6 bases from V and 0 bases from J, with 11 bases between. CDR1 and CDR2 from the germline V gene are SGHVS and FQNEAQ. CDR3 sequence: CASSKTPVNTEAFF. CDR3 sequence (DNA): TGTGCCAGCAGTAAGACCCCTGTGAACACTGAAGCTTTCTTT.

The chain combines TRBV5-1 with TRBJ2-2; a weak D match, TRBD1 (5 bases). The CDR3 covers 14 residues. In germline, CDR1 is SGHRS, CDR2 YFSETQ. Trimming cost V 5 bases and J 1 base, with 9 bases left between them. The CDR3 nucleotides read TGCGCCAGCAGTAGGGGCATGAACACCGGGGAGCTGTTTTTT. It specifies CASSRGMNTGELFF. Looking up the rest from reference TRBV5-1 and TRBJ2-2 gives the full variable domain: KAGVTQTPRYLIKTRGQQVTLSCSPISGHRSVSWYQQTPGQGLQFLFEYFSETQRNKGNFPGRFSGRQFSNSRSEMNVSTLELGDSALYLCASSRGMNTGELFFGEGSRLTVL.

The chain recombines TRBV11-3 with TRBJ2-3; perhaps TRBD2 as D (5 bases). This CDR3 contains 16 residues. The V end was cut by 1 base, the J end by 6 bases, with 17 bases between. In germline, CDR1 is SGHNT, CDR2 YENEEA. CDR3: CASSLGPSWSLDTQYF. The DNA of the CDR3 is TGTGCCAGCAGCTTAGGTCCTAGCTGGTCCCTCGATACGCAGTATTTT.

V usage is TRBV3-1 and J usage is TRBJ1-1; D possibly corresponds to TRBD1 (5 bases). From germline, CDR1 is LGHDT and CDR2 YNNKEL (reference sequence). The CDR3 covers 14 residues. Trimming cost V 4 bases and J 4 bases, with 13 bases left between them. The CDR3 region is CASSPLGGITEAFF. CDR3 DNA: TGTGCCAGCAGCCCGTTGGGGGGGATCACTGAAGCTTTCTTT.

This clonotype was counted ten times or more. J is TRBJ2-5 and V is TRBV7-9; 8 nucleotides line up with TRBD2. Germline CDR1 is SEHNR and CDR2 is FQNEAQ (reference sequence). The CDR3 consists of 13 residues. V was pared by 6 bases and J by 4 bases, with 4 bases of the junction left unmatched. This CDR3 reads CASSPSGRETQYF. DNA of the CDR3: TGTGCCAGCAGTCCAAGCGGGAGAGAGACCCAGTACTTC.

This clonotype was observed a handful of times. The chain has TRBV24-1 and TRBJ2-1; a weak D match, TRBD2 (5 bases). Germline CDR1 and CDR2: KGHDR and SFDVKD. V lost 3 bases and J 10 bases, leaving 15 bases between the germline ends. The CDR3 has 14 amino acids. The CDR3 loop is CATSDPPSSGEQFF. CDR3 nucleotide sequence: TGTGCCACCAGTGATCCACCGAGTTCGGGAGAGCAGTTCTTC.

This clonotype came up many times. This rearrangement joins TRBV5-1 to TRBJ2-3; maybe TRBD2 (6 bases). Germline V gene data show CDR1 as SGHRS and CDR2 as YFSETQ. CDR3 size: 13 residues. The V end was cut by 3 bases, the J end by 1 base, with 6 bases between. The CDR3: CASSSSGTDTQYF. The CDR3 DNA is TGCGCCAGCAGCTCTAGCGGCACAGATACGCAGTATTTT.

The V call is TRBV10-3, the J call TRBJ1-1; D may be TRBD1 (6 bases). This CDR3 region has 14 residues. CDR1 is ENHRY, CDR2 SYGVKD, per germline. V lost 7 bases and J lost 3, with 15 bases in between. CDR3 bases: TGTGCCATCACCTTAGATGACAGGTACACTGAAGCTTTCTTT. Its translation: CAITLDDRYTEAFF.

This clonotype came up once. This may come from a read error, since a much larger clone is one base off. The V gene is TRBV29-1, the J gene TRBJ2-1, with 7 bases that match TRBD2. The germline V gene has CDR1 SQVTM and CDR2 ANQGSEA. The CDR3 length is 11 residues. The CDR3 protein is CSAGDYNKQFF. CDR3 bases: TGCAGCGCGGGGGACTACAATAAGCAGTTCTTC.

This chain uses TRBV12-3 or TRBV12-4 with TRBJ2-7; TRBD1 might be the D (6 bases). The CDR3 is 15 residues long. Trimming removed 3 bases at V and 5 bases at J, with 17 bases between. The CDR3 protein is CASSFRGQPPHEQYF. The CDR3 nucleotides read TGTGCCAGCAGTTTTAGGGGACAACCGCCCCACGAGCAGTACTTC.

The V gene is TRBV15, the J gene TRBJ2-5; D remains unclear. In germline, CDR1 is LNHNV, CDR2 YYDKDF (reference sequence). V was clipped by 7 bases and J by 0 bases, with 15 bases between them. This CDR3 has 15 residues. CDR3 protein: CATTDRALYQETQYF. The CDR3 region has the DNA TGTGCCACCACCGACCGGGCTCTGTACCAAGAGACCCAGTACTTC.

The sample holds a few counts of this clonotype. This rearrangement joins TRBV5-1 to TRBJ2-7; 12 bases fit TRBD2. With V trimmed by 4 bases and J by 4 bases, 15 bases remained unmatched. Germline V gene lookup returns CDR1 SGHRS and CDR2 YFSETQ. The CDR3 runs to 18 residues. The DNA of the CDR3 is TGCGCCAGCAGCCTTGGACTAGCGGGAACCCCGATAAGTTACGAGCAGTACTTC. As protein: CASSLGLAGTPISYEQYF.

The rearrangement uses TRBV6-5 and TRBJ2-7; TRBD2 might be the D (6 bases). Trimming left V 8 bases short and J 3 bases short, with 17 bases between. The CDR3 sequence is 14 residues long. From germline, CDR1 is MNHEY and CDR2 SVGAGI. The chain's CDR3 is CASQWTEGNYEQYV. The CDR3 DNA is TGTGCCAGCCAGTGGACGGAGGGGAACTACGAGCAGTACGTC.

J is TRBJ2-1 and V is TRBV11-2; 11 bases align to TRBD1. The germline gives CDR1 SGHAT, CDR2 FQNNGV. The CDR3 totals 15 residues. J lost 6 bases, V lost 4 bases, and 5 bases had no gene match. CDR3 nucleotide sequence: TGTGCCAGCAGCTCCAGGACAGGGGGCTTCAATGAGCAGTTCTTC. It translates to CASSSRTGGFNEQFF.

This clonotype was picked up a small number of times. V usage is TRBV5-1 and J usage is TRBJ2-6; 12 positions match TRBD2. Germline-derived CDR1 and CDR2 are SGHRS and YFSETQ. V lost 4 bases to trimming and J lost 3 bases; unmatched junction nucleotides: 8. This CDR3 is 18 amino acids long. The CDR3 bases are TGCGCCAGCAGCGACGCGCGACTAGCGGGAGTTGGGGCCAACGTCCTGACTTTC. Protein sequence: CASSDARLAGVGANVLTF.

The sample holds a few counts of this clonotype. The V call is TRBV5-6, the J call TRBJ2-6; D is unclear. The CDR3 totals 18 residues. Germline V gene sequence: CDR1 SGHDT, CDR2 YYEEEE. V lost 0 bases and J lost 0, with 13 bases in between. This CDR3 is CASSLGGTPSSGANVLTF. CDR3 in DNA: TGTGCCAGCAGCTTGGGAGGTACACCATCCTCTGGGGCCAACGTCCTGACTTTC.

The sample holds a few counts of this clonotype. CDR3 residues: CASSQPSGRDYNEQFF. The CDR3 coding sequence is TGTGCCAGCAGCCAACCTTCGGGGAGGGATTACAATGAGCAGTTCTTC. The chain has TRBV7-9 and TRBJ2-1, with 7 bases that match TRBD2. Germline V gives CDR1 SEHNR, CDR2 FQNEAQ (reference sequence). CDR3 length: 16 residues. V lost 5 bases, J lost 4 bases, and 11 bases stayed unmatched.